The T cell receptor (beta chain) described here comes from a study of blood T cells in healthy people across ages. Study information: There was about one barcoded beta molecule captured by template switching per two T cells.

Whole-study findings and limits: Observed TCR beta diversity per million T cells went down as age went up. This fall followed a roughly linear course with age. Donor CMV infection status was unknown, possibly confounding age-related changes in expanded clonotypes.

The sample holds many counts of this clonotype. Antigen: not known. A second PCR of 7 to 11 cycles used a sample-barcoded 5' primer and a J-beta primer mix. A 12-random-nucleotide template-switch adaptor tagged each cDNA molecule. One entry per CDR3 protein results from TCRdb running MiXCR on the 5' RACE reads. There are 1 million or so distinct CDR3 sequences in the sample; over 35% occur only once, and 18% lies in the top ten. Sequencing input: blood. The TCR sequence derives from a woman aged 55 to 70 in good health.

The CDR3 DNA reads as TGTGCCAGCAGCTTAGTCCCAGGCACAGATACGCAGTATTTT. This codes for CASSLVPGTDTQYF. The chain carries TRBV7-2 and TRBJ2-3; D not certain. V was trimmed by 1 base and J by 1 base, leaving 6 bases between them. CDR3 length equals 14 residues. Germline CDR1 is SGHTA and CDR2 is FQGNSA.